This passage covers 27 T cell receptor beta chains from one sample sequenced in a study of shared clonotypes between healthy human individuals. TCRdb's table, derived via immunoSEQ multiplex PCR, lists solely in-frame clones and lacks some. Of millions of clones in the sample, roughly 96% are singletons; the top ten hold 0.1% to 0.15%. Material for sequencing was naive CD4+ T cells sorted from blood. Stated subset: CD45RA+ positively selected. Source of these receptors: a man aged 18 to 30 in good health.

This chain uses TRBV6-5 with TRBJ2-7; D perhaps matches TRBD1 (6 bases). Trimming removed 1 base from V and 2 bases from J, with 9 bases in between. This CDR3 contains 14 residues. The germline gives CDR1 MNHEY, CDR2 SVGAGI. CDR3 sequence (DNA): TGTGCCAGCAGTTACTACAGGGAAACCTACGAGCAGTACTTC. Translation: CASSYYRETYEQYF.

This sequence joins TRBV29-1 and TRBJ1-2; D might be TRBD1 (6 bases). This CDR3 comprises 13 residues. The germline gives CDR1 SQVTM, CDR2 ANQGSEA. The V end was cut by 6 bases, the J end by 6 bases, with 17 bases between. The CDR3 coding sequence is TGCAGCGTCGCCACACCGACAGGACATGGCTACACCTTC. Translation gives CSVATPTGHGYTF.

The V gene is TRBV5-1, the J gene TRBJ1-6, with 11 bases aligning to TRBD1. J lost 6 bases, V lost 5 bases, and 10 bases had no gene match. There are 17 residues in the CDR3. Per the germline V gene, CDR1 is SGHRS and CDR2 is YFSETQ. The CDR3 is CASSLSGTGGSNSPLHF. The CDR3 coding sequence is TGCGCCAGCAGTCTTAGCGGGACAGGGGGTTCTAATTCACCCCTCCACTTT. Full variable domain (missing parts from reference TRBV5-1 and TRBJ1-6): KAGVTQTPRYLIKTRGQQVTLSCSPISGHRSVSWYQQTPGQGLQFLFEYFSETQRNKGNFPGRFSGRQFSNSRSEMNVSTLELGDSALYLCASSLSGTGGSNSPLHFGNGTRLTVT.

The chain couples TRBV6-7 to TRBJ1-1; TRBD1 aligns across 8 bases. TRBV6-7 is placed among ORFs of uncertain function. This CDR3 region has 13 residues. V shed 10 bases and J 5 bases; nucleotides not matched to a gene: 9. The CDR3 reads CATPRGRGTEAFF. CDR3 in DNA: TGTGCCACCCCCAGGGGGCGGGGGACTGAAGCTTTCTTT.

V and J are TRBV6-1 and TRBJ2-1; weak D call: TRBD2 (5 bases). Germline lookup yields CDR1 MNHNS and CDR2 SASEGT. The length of the CDR3 is 11 residues. The CDR3 sequence: CAHEGNNEQFF. CDR3 coding DNA: TGTGCACATGAGGGAAACAATGAGCAGTTCTTC.

The chain is built from TRBV9 and TRBJ1-3; D is perhaps TRBD1 (5 bases). CDR3 length: 16 amino acids. The V gene lost 1 base and the J gene lost 0 bases, with 11 bases spanning the gap. In germline, CDR1 is SGDLS, CDR2 YYNGEE. The CDR3 reads CASSVQQDGSGNTIYF. The CDR3 bases are TGTGCCAGCAGCGTACAACAGGACGGCTCTGGAAACACCATATATTTT.

The rearrangement links TRBV6-4 to TRBJ2-7; 10 bases agree with TRBD1. CDR3 length: 14 amino acids. From germline, CDR1 is MRHNA and CDR2 SNTAGT. With V trimmed by 10 bases and J by 2 bases, 8 bases remained unmatched. DNA for the CDR3: TGTGCCACCCCTAGGGACAGGGGAACCTACGAGCAGTACTTC. It translates to CATPRDRGTYEQYF.

CDR3 bases: TGTGCCAGCAGCTTGATTATGGGGGATAGGAACACCGGGGAGCTGTTTTTT. The encoded protein is CASSLIMGDRNTGELFF. The chain couples TRBV5-8 to TRBJ2-2; D assignment may be TRBD1 or TRBD2 (5 bases each). V was pared by 1 base and J by 1 base, with 14 bases between. Germline CDR1 SGHTS, CDR2 YDEGEE. The CDR3 is 17 amino acids.

The chain combines TRBV2 with TRBJ2-4; 7 nucleotides match TRBD1. The CDR3 loop spans 16 amino acids. Germline assignment: CDR1 SNHLY and CDR2 FYNNEI. V lost 2 bases to trimming and J lost 5 bases; unmatched junction nucleotides: 9. CDR3 nucleotides: TGTGCCAGCAGTGAAATCCAGGACAGGCGGGAAAACATTCAGTACTTC. Its protein product is CASSEIQDRRENIQYF.

The chain joins TRBV5-5 to TRBJ2-2; D is uncertain. CDR1 is SGHKS and CDR2 is YYEKEE in the germline V gene (reference sequence). The CDR3 covers 16 residues. V lost 5 bases and J 2 bases, leaving 16 bases between the germline ends. As DNA, the CDR3 is TGTGCCAGCAGTTGGGGTTCACATCCAAACACCGGGGAGCTGTTTTTT. It is translated as CASSWGSHPNTGELFF.

The chain combines TRBV7-2 with TRBJ2-2; perhaps TRBD2 as D (7 bases). Trimming removed 7 bases from V and 4 bases from J, with 19 bases in between. The CDR3 sequence is 16 residues long. The germline CDR1 and CDR2 sequences are SGHTA and FQGNSA. CDR3 loop: CASTPSWGGLTGELFF. For the CDR3, the DNA is TGTGCCAGCACCCCTAGCTGGGGGGGGCTCACCGGGGAGCTGTTTTTT. The full variable domain, rest sourced from reference TRBV7-2 and TRBJ2-2, is GAGVSQSPSNKVTEKGKDVELRCDPISGHTALYWYRQSLGQGLEFLIYFQGNSAPDKSGLPSDRFSAERTGGSVSTLTIQRTQQEDSAVYLCASTPSWGGLTGELFFGEGSRLTVL.

The V and J genes are TRBV29-1 and TRBJ2-3; D possibly matches TRBD1 or TRBD2 (5 bases each). V lost 4 bases and J lost 6, with 29 bases in between. Germline V gives CDR1 SQVTM, CDR2 ANQGSEA. CDR3 size: 18 residues. CDR3 sequence reads: CSVGGRRNRDPEPDTQYF. CDR3 nucleotide sequence: TGCAGCGTTGGGGGCAGGAGGAACCGGGATCCAGAGCCCGATACGCAGTATTTT.

The rearrangement links TRBV18 to TRBJ1-1; no firm D call. This CDR3 region has 10 residues. The germline gives CDR1 KGHSH, CDR2 LQKENI. The V end lost 5 bases, the J end lost 11 bases, and 9 bases lay between the germline ends. DNA of the CDR3: TGTGCCAGCTCAAGTTCGGTCGCTTTCTTT. Translated, it gives CASSSSVAFF.

On this clone itself: Other DNA sequences in this sample translate to the same CDR3. This rearrangement joins TRBV11-2 to TRBJ2-5, with D unresolved. The CDR3 has 13 residues. V shed 1 base and J shed 2 bases, with 5 bases lying between them. Germline V lookup: CDR1 SGHAT, CDR2 FQNNGV. The CDR3 sequence is CASSLGLQETQYF. The CDR3 DNA sequence: TGTGCCAGCAGCTTAGGTCTGCAAGAGACCCAGTACTTC.

V is TRBV27 and J is TRBJ2-1; TRBD2 matches 8 bases. The CDR3 loop spans 18 amino acids. Germline CDR1 MNHEY, CDR2 SMNVEV (reference sequence). J was trimmed by 4 bases and V by 1 base; bases with no gene match: 12. CDR3 nucleotides: TGTGCCAGCAGTTTATATGGGGGGAGCGGGGGACGGTACAATGAGCAGTTCTTC. This translates into CASSLYGGSGGRYNEQFF.

The rearrangement joins TRBV6-1 to TRBJ2-5; no clear D. The CDR3 covers 15 residues. With 2 bases removed from V and 1 base from J, the gap between germline ends came to 11 bases. Per the germline V gene, CDR1 is MNHNS and CDR2 is SASEGT. The CDR3 loop reads CASSETPGFQETQYF. The DNA for the CDR3 is TGTGCCAGCAGTGAAACGCCCGGGTTCCAAGAGACCCAGTACTTC.

V is TRBV27 and J is TRBJ1-2; weak D call: TRBD1 (6 bases). The CDR3 covers 13 residues. CDR1 is MNHEY, CDR2 SMNVEV, per germline (reference sequence). V was shortened by 5 bases and J by 4 bases, with 11 bases between the two germline ends. The DNA for the CDR3 is TGTGCCAGCAGTCCTCGACAGGCCTATGGCTACACCTTC. Protein product: CASSPRQAYGYTF.

Worth noting for this clone: Distinct nucleotide sequences in the sample also encode this CDR3. This chain uses TRBV2 with TRBJ1-1, with TRBD1 as a possible D gene (5 bases). V lost 4 bases and J 0 bases, leaving 12 bases between the germline ends. The CDR3 loop spans 15 amino acids. Per the germline V gene, CDR1 is SNHLY and CDR2 is FYNNEI. CDR3 sequence: CASSGGGTLNTEAFF. The CDR3 nucleotides are TGTGCCAGCAGTGGGGGCGGGACGCTGAACACTGAAGCTTTCTTT.

This sequence joins TRBV5-1 and TRBJ2-3; D assignment may be TRBD1 or TRBD2 (6 bases each). This CDR3 has 15 amino acids. Germline V lookup: CDR1 SGHRS, CDR2 YFSETQ. V shed 7 bases and J shed 1 base, with 16 bases lying between them. The CDR3 loop reads CASEGGGGGTDTQYF. In DNA form, the CDR3 reads TGCGCCAGCGAAGGGGGAGGAGGTGGCACAGATACGCAGTATTTT.

The J gene is TRBJ1-5, the V gene TRBV5-1, with D tentatively TRBD1 (6 bases). The CDR3 loop spans 16 amino acids. The V gene's germline CDR1 is SGHRS and CDR2 YFSETQ. V gave up 4 bases and J gave up 3 bases, with 17 bases separating them. In nucleotides, the CDR3 is TGCGCCAGCAGCCCCCAAAGCCCAGGGGCCAATCAGCCCCAGCATTTT. Translated, it gives CASSPQSPGANQPQHF.

This clone was picked up one time. The J gene is TRBJ2-1, the V gene TRBV5-4; the D gene is possibly TRBD2 (5 bases). The V gene lost 3 bases and the J gene lost 0 bases, with 13 bases spanning the gap. CDR1 and CDR2 (germline): SGHNT, YYREEE (reference sequence). The CDR3 extends over 16 amino acids. The DNA for the CDR3 is TGTGCCAGCAGCTCGAGGACGGGGATCTCCTACAATGAGCAGTTCTTC. As protein: CASSSRTGISYNEQFF.

V and J are TRBV18 and TRBJ1-5; no definite D call. The CDR3 consists of 14 residues. The germline V gene encodes CDR1 KGHSH and CDR2 LQKENI. Between the trimmed V and J ends, which lost 5 bases and 3 bases, there was a span of 11 bases. CDR3 loop: CASSTDGSNQPQHF. The CDR3 nucleotides read TGTGCCAGCTCAACAGACGGATCCAATCAGCCCCAGCATTTT.

The chain is built from TRBV21-1 and TRBJ2-7; the D segment call TRBD2 is taken from the table without a DNA check. TRBV21-1 counts as a pseudogene. CDR3 length equals 13 residues. The CDR3 loop is CASRQRDRDEQYF. The CDR3 nucleotides read TGTGCCAGCCGCCAGCGGGATCGGGACGAGCAGTACTTC.

Concerning this clone: A much larger clone differs by one base, so this may be a read error. The chain's CDR3 is CSVEDSRRSSYNEQLF. CDR3 DNA sequence: TGCAGCGTCGAAGACAGCCGTCGGAGCTCCTACAATGAGCAGCTCTTC. The chain carries TRBV29-1 and TRBJ2-1, with D perhaps matching TRBD1 (5 bases). The length of the CDR3 is 16 residues. Germline-derived CDR1 and CDR2 are SQVTM and ANQGSEA.

This chain connects TRBV2 to TRBJ2-7, with TRBD2 as a possible D gene (6 bases). With 6 bases removed from V and 0 bases from J, the gap between germline ends came to 18 bases. Germline lookup yields CDR1 SNHLY and CDR2 FYNNEI. The CDR3 has 16 residues. The CDR3 spells CASRIWAGQNSYEQYF. DNA for the CDR3: TGTGCCAGCAGAATCTGGGCGGGGCAAAACTCCTACGAGCAGTACTTC.

This clone was observed a single time. The chain links TRBV5-1 to TRBJ1-1; D is uncertain. Germline V CDR1 and CDR2: SGHRS, YFSETQ. CDR3 length: 13 amino acids. V dropped 1 base and J dropped 6 bases, with 10 bases sitting between them. The CDR3 nucleotides read TGCGCCAGCAGCTTGAACGTCGATGCTGAAGCTTTCTTT. Translated, it gives CASSLNVDAEAFF. Filled out from reference TRBV5-1 and TRBJ1-1, the complete variable domain reads KAGVTQTPRYLIKTRGQQVTLSCSPISGHRSVSWYQQTPGQGLQFLFEYFSETQRNKGNFPGRFSGRQFSNSRSEMNVSTLELGDSALYLCASSLNVDAEAFFGQGTRLTVV.

The V call is TRBV11-2, the J call TRBJ2-1, with D possibly matching TRBD2 (6 bases). The germline V and J ends were trimmed by 4 bases and 6 bases, with 16 bases remaining between them. Germline V lookup: CDR1 SGHAT, CDR2 FQNNGV. The CDR3 length is 15 residues. Written as DNA, the CDR3 is TGTGCCAGCAGCTCAGCGGGCCTGGGGGGCAATGAGCAGTTCTTC. It codes for CASSSAGLGGNEQFF.